This T cell receptor (beta chain) emerged from a study of human T cells and chemical hapten exposure. Study as a whole: Chiefly female patients presented with alopecia areata, totalis or universalis.

Study observations and caveats: Patch test score was positively correlated with the counts of PT1 expanded TCRs. With regard to DPC sensitization, TCRs above 1 in 1000 frequency did not change.

TCRdb passed the RACE reads through MiXCR, listing each CDR3 protein once. This sample has some 60,000 distinct CDR3 sequences; approximately 10% occur once, and the top ten carry 3% to 4.5%. This clonotype was detected ten times or more. Antigen unknown. Germline values: CDR1 MNHEY, CDR2 SVGEGT. The CDR3 is 17 amino acids. Losses at the gene ends were 5 bases for V and 3 bases for J; bases not matched to a gene: 10. The time point denotes: pre-sensitization, week 0. Indicated treatment: therapeutic diphenylcyclopropenone sensitization with weekly scalp DPC. Alopecia patients between 18 and 70 years old and suitable for DPC were used as donors.

The chain recombines TRBV6-2 or TRBV6-3 with TRBJ1-5, with 10 bases matching TRBD1. The sequencing here drew on whole blood, taken in connection with sensitization to the hapten diphenylcyclopropenone (DPC). The receptor was isolated from a woman aged 40-49 years with alopecia areata. Some clones in this sample may be carry-over from other donors' samples. CDR3 sequence: CASSRGTGAILNQPQHF. DNA of the CDR3: TGTGCCAGCAGTCGAGGGACAGGGGCCATCCTCAATCAGCCCCAGCATTTT.